This entry features one TCR beta chain sequence. This record comes from a study of cytomegalovirus exposure and HLA in healthy donors. A multiplex PCR was run with 60 Vbeta primers and 13 Jbeta primers. Clones were sequenced by immunoSEQ multiplex PCR, and TCRdb holds only the in-frame ones, with some missing. The profile shows 90,000 to 120,000 clones, 65% to 80% of them singletons. The sequence was obtained from a female donor in good health and CMV-seropositive. The sample comprised PBMCs.

The CDR3 loop is CASRGQGIEKLFF. The CDR3 DNA is TGTGCCAGCAGGGGACAGGGAATTGAAAAACTGTTTTTT. V is TRBV28 and J is TRBJ1-4, with 9 nucleotides matching TRBD1. The CDR3 sequence is 13 residues long. Germline CDR1 reads MDHEN; CDR2 reads SYDVKM. V was clipped by 6 bases and J by 7 bases; unmatched bases: 3.